This T cell receptor beta chain is drawn from a study of cytomegalovirus exposure and HLA in healthy donors. Germline values: CDR1 MNHEY, CDR2 SMNVEV (reference sequence). V dropped 5 bases and J dropped 4 bases, with 14 bases sitting between them. The CDR3 runs to 14 residues. 60 Vbeta and 13 Jbeta primers were used in PCR. Some clones are missing from TCRdb's copy, which holds only in-frame ones; the method was immunoSEQ multiplex PCR. The top ten hold 1% of the sample, which has under 200,000 clones, just under 80% seen once. The receptor was derived from a woman in her fifties or sixties in good health and CMV-seropositive. This chain uses TRBV27 with TRBJ1-1; D possibly corresponds to TRBD1 (6 bases). Sample: PBMCs. This CDR3 is CASSIARGTTEAFF. In DNA form, the CDR3 reads TGTGCCAGCAGTATCGCCAGGGGAACCACTGAAGCTTTCTTT.